The 6 T cell receptor beta chains below were found in one sample sequenced in a study of blood T cell repertoires in COVID-19. Here immunoSEQ multiplex PCR was the method, and the copy in TCRdb shows in-frame clones only, minus some. The table has roughly 120,000 clones, around 85% seen once. Sequencing was carried out using peripheral blood. These TCRs come from a man between 50 and 59 years old with acute or convalescent COVID-19.

This sequence joins TRBV5-5 and TRBJ1-2, with D perhaps TRBD1 (6 bases). Deletions cut 4 bases from V and 4 bases from J, with 14 bases between. The CDR3 consists of 14 residues. In germline, CDR1 is SGHKS, CDR2 YYEKEE (reference sequence). The CDR3 here is CASSLQPGAYGYTF. CDR3 bases: TGTGCCAGCAGCCTACAACCAGGGGCCTATGGCTACACCTTC.

The chain has TRBV30 and TRBJ1-6, with D tentatively TRBD1 (5 bases). V lost 0 bases to trimming and J lost 4 bases, with 10 bases between them. The germline gives CDR1 GTSNPN, CDR2 SVGIG (reference sequence). This CDR3 has 15 residues. DNA of the CDR3: TGTGCCTGGAGTGTCGACGGGGGGTATAATTCACCCCTCCACTTT. Translated: CAWSVDGGYNSPLHF. The variable domain in full, completed from reference TRBV30 and TRBJ1-6, reads SQTIHQWPATLVQPVGSPLSLECTVEGTSNPNLYWYRQAAGRGLQLLFYSVGIGQISSEVPQNLSASRPQDRQFILSSKKLLLSDSGFYLCAWSVDGGYNSPLHFGNGTRLTVT.

The genes are TRBV9 and TRBJ2-1, with D possibly being TRBD2 (6 bases). The CDR3 extends over 15 amino acids. The germline V gene encodes CDR1 SGDLS and CDR2 YYNGEE. V lost 0 bases and J 5 bases, leaving 12 bases between the germline ends. As DNA, the CDR3 is TGTGCCAGCAGCGTAGCTATGGGGACTCACAATGAGCAGTTCTTC. Translating it yields CASSVAMGTHNEQFF.

This clone is a singleton in its sample. The chain employs TRBV28 and TRBJ1-6; 8 bases fit TRBD1. After removal of 6 bases from V and 10 bases from J, the junction contained 5 bases not matched to a gene. The CDR3 contains 13 residues. The germline V gene encodes CDR1 MDHEN and CDR2 SYDVKM. The CDR3 spells CASRPDRGSPLHF. The DNA of the CDR3 is TGTGCCAGCAGACCCGACAGGGGCTCACCCCTCCACTTT.

The chain has TRBV28 and TRBJ1-5; 10 bases map to TRBD1. V gave up 5 bases and J gave up 3 bases; unmatched junction bases: 7. Per the germline V gene, CDR1 is MDHEN and CDR2 is SYDVKM. The CDR3 covers 16 residues. The CDR3 nucleotides read TGTGCCAGCAGTATCCCCGGGACAGGGGCCAATCAGCCCCAGCATTTT. Translated, it gives CASSIPGTGANQPQHF.

The V gene is TRBV7-3, the J gene TRBJ2-2, with D tentatively TRBD2 (5 bases). The germline V gene has CDR1 SGHTA and CDR2 FQGTGA. The V gene lost 5 bases and the J gene lost 4 bases, with 14 bases spanning the gap. This CDR3 is built from 15 residues. The CDR3 region has the DNA TGTGCCAGCAGCCCTGTTCCGGGGTCCACCGGGGAGCTGTTTTTT. It yields the protein CASSPVPGSTGELFF.